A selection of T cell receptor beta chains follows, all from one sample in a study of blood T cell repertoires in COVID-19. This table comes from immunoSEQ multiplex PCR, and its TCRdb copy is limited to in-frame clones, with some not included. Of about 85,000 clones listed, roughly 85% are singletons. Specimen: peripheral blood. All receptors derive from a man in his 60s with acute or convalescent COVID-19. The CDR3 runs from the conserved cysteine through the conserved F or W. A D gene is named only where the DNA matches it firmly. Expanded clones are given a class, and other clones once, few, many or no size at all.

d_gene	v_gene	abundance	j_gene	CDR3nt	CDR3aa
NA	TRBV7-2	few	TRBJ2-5	TGTGCCAGCAGCTCCTCGCTGCGGGGGCCCCAAGAGACCCAGTACTTC	CASSSSLRGPQETQYF
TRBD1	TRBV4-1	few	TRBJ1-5	TGCGCCGCAGGGGGAGAGGGCAATCAGCCCCAGCATTTT	CAAGGEGNQPQHF
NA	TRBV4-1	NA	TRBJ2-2	TGCGCCAGCAGCCAAGAAGGGAGACTTACCGGGGAGCTGTTTTTT	CASSQEGRLTGELFF
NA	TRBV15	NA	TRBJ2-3	TGTGCCACCAGCAGTCCCTGGGTAGAGGCAGATACGCAGTATTTT	CATSSPWVEADTQYF
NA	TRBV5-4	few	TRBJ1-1	TGTGCCAGCAGCTTGTCAGGGTGGGAGAACACTGAAGCTTTCTTT	CASSLSGWENTEAFF
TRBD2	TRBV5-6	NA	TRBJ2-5	TGTGCCAGCAGTGGCGGGGGGGCCCGAGTCGAGACCCAGTACTTC	CASSGGGARVETQYF
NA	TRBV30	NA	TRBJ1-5	TGTGCCTGGAGTGTTGGTGCGGCCCAGCCCCAGCATTTT	CAWSVGAAQPQHF
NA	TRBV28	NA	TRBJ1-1	TGTGCCACCAACCGGGGGGTGGGCACTGAAGCTTTCTTT	CATNRGVGTEAFF
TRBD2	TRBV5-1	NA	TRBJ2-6	TGCGCCAGCAGCTCGGCGACTAGCGGCCTCTCCTGGGCCAACGTCCTGACTTTC	CASSSATSGLSWANVLTF
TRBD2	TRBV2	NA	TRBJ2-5	TGTGCCAGCAGTGAAAAACTAGCGGGGACAGAGACCCAGTACTTC	CASSEKLAGTETQYF
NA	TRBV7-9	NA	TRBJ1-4	TGTGCCAGCAGCCAAAACGACAAAACCAATGAAAAACTGTTTTTT	CASSQNDKTNEKLFF
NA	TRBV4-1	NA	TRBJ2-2	TGCGCCAGCAGCCAAGATGGCCAGGTTAACACCGGGGAGCTGTTTTTT	CASSQDGQVNTGELFF
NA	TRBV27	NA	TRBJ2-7	TGTGCCAGCAGTTCCTCGGGAGAAGCCTACGAGCAGTACTTC	CASSSSGEAYEQYF
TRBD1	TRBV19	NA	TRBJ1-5	TGTGCCAGTAGTATATTAGGCACAGGGGGAAGAAGGAATCAGCCCCAGCATTTT	CASSILGTGGRRNQPQHF
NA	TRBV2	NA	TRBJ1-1	TGTGCCAGTAGTGCCGCAGAGAACACTGAAGCTTTCTTT	CASSAAENTEAFF
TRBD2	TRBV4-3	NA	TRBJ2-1	TGCGCCAGCAGCCGGACCACAAGCGGCAATAGCGGGGGGGCCATTGATGAGCAGTTCTTC	CASSRTTSGNSGGAIDEQFF
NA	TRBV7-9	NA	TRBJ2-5	TGTGCCAGCAGCTCCCGACTCGGGACATCGGGAGAGACCCAGTACTTC	CASSSRLGTSGETQYF
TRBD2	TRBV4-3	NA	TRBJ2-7	TGCGCCAGCAGCCCCAAGAAAGCTAGCGGAATCTACGAGCAGTACTTC	CASSPKKASGIYEQYF
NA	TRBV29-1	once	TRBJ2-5	TGCAGCGTGGGAGCGTTCCCTACACAAGAGACCCAGTACTTC	CSVGAFPTQETQYF
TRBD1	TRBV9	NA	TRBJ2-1	TGTGCCAGCAGCGAATGGACAGGGGGCGCGAGGGGTGAGCAGTTCTTC	CASSEWTGGARGEQFF
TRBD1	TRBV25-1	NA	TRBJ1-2	TGTGCCAGCAGGGAAACCGGGACAGAGCTCTATGGCTACACCTTC	CASRETGTELYGYTF
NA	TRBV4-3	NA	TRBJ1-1	TGCGCCAGCAGCCAAGGTGCGGCGGCGAACACTGAAGCTTTCTTT	CASSQGAAANTEAFF
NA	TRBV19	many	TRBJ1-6	TGTGCCAGTAGTCTGGCAGGGGTGGATTCACCCCTCCACTTT	CASSLAGVDSPLHF
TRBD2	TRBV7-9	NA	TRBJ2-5	TGTGCCAGCAGCGCGGGACTAGCGGAACAAGAGACCCAGTACTTC	CASSAGLAEQETQYF